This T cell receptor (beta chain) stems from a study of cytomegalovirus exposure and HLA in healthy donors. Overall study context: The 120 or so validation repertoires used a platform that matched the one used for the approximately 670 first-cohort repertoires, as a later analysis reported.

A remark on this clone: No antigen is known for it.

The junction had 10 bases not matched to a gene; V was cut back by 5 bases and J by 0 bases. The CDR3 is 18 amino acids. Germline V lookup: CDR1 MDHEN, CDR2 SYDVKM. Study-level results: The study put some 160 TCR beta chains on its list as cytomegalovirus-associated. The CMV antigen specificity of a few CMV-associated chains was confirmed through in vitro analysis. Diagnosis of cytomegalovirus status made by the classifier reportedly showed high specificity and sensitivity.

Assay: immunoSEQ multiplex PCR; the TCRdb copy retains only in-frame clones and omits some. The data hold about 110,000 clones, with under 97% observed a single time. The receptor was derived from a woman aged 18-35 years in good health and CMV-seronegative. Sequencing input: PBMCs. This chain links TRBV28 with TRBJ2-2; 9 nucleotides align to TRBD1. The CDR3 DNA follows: TGTGCCAGCAGTCGTCCCGGGACAGGGATCCCGAACACCGGGGAGCTGTTTTTT. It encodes CASSRPGTGIPNTGELFF.